This T cell receptor beta chain stems from a study of OX40 agonist ivuxolimab in advanced cancers. On the study more broadly: Three patients, one with hepatocellular carcinoma and two with cutaneous melanoma, responded partially. Study-level points and caveats: In general, CD8+ T cells held more expanded clones than CD4+ did, on average.

J lost 8 bases, V lost 6 bases, and 8 bases had no gene match. The CDR3 consists of 14 residues. The germline V gene has CDR1 MNHEY and CDR2 SMNVEV (reference sequence). The repertoire was sequenced with immunoSEQ multiplex PCR; TCRdb's copy has only in-frame clones and lacks some. The sample records tens of thousands of clones, 70% to 90% being singletons. With respect to this clone: The antigen is unknown.

The J gene is TRBJ1-4, the V gene TRBV27; TRBD1 matches at 8 bases. Sequencing used CD4+ or CD8+ T cells sorted from blood, obtained in a trial of the OX40 agonist ivuxolimab. This receptor was identified in an adult with an advanced solid tumor such as melanoma, head and neck, liver or kidney cancer. The CDR3 DNA reads TGTGCCAGCAGATTACAGGGGGGAAGGGAAAAACTGTTTTTT. Translated, it gives CASRLQGGREKLFF.